The 18 T cell receptor beta chains below all came from one sample that was sequenced in a study of cytomegalovirus exposure and HLA in healthy donors. PCR involved 60 Vbeta and 13 Jbeta primers. Some clones are missing from TCRdb's copy, which holds only in-frame ones; the method was immunoSEQ multiplex PCR. This sample has 180,000 or so clones, with more than 60% found just once. Material: PBMCs. These receptors all stem from a woman aged 40 to 49 in good health and CMV-seropositive.

The V call is TRBV6-5, the J call TRBJ1-2; weak D call: TRBD1 (5 bases). Germline CDR1 MNHEY, CDR2 SVGAGI. V was clipped by 3 bases and J by 4 bases, with 15 bases between them. The CDR3 is 15 residues long. Written as DNA, the CDR3 is TGTGCCAGCAGTTATTCCGGGGGAGGAAGCTATGGCTACACCTTC. Its translation is CASSYSGGGSYGYTF.

This clone was counted a few times. V and J are TRBV7-9 and TRBJ2-1; TRBD2 might be the D (6 bases). Germline V gene lookup returns CDR1 SEHNR and CDR2 FQNEAQ (reference sequence). The CDR3 spans 16 residues. V gave up 1 base and J gave up 1 base, with 11 bases separating them. As DNA, the CDR3 is TGTGCCAGCAGCTTAGGGGCGGGAAGGTCCTACAATGAGCAGTTCTTC. Amino acids: CASSLGAGRSYNEQFF.

This clone appeared a few times. J is TRBJ2-7 and V is TRBV25-1; D unclear. There are 14 residues in the CDR3. V lost 4 bases and J 2 bases, leaving 12 bases between the germline ends. Germline V lookup: CDR1 MGHDK, CDR2 SYGVNS. CDR3 amino acids: CASSVRIEPYEQYF. Written as DNA, the CDR3 is TGTGCCAGCAGTGTACGAATAGAACCCTACGAGCAGTACTTC.

The chain uses TRBV28 and TRBJ2-3; 12 bases are shared with TRBD2. The CDR3 has 18 amino acids. Germline V lookup: CDR1 MDHEN, CDR2 SYDVKM. V was clipped by 2 bases and J by 3 bases; unmatched bases: 9. The CDR3: CASSLSGASGRVTDTQYF. For the CDR3, the DNA is TGTGCCAGCAGTTTAAGCGGGGCTAGCGGGAGGGTGACAGATACGCAGTATTTT.

The genes are TRBV7-2 and TRBJ2-5; D is unclear. The J call may not be correct, given that the DNA end is closer to TRBJ2-7. CDR1 is SGHTA and CDR2 is FQGNSA in the germline V gene. There are 11 residues in the CDR3. The CDR3 DNA follows: TGTGCCAGCAGCTTCTCCTACGAGCAGTACTTC. This encodes CASSFSYEQYF.

The gene calls are TRBV6-1 and TRBJ1-5; perhaps TRBD1 as D (5 bases). Germline V gene lookup returns CDR1 MNHNS and CDR2 SASEGT. V gave up 7 bases and J gave up 0 bases, with 13 bases separating them. The CDR3 has 15 residues. The CDR3 protein is CASIRQTPSNQPQHF. The DNA of the CDR3 is TGTGCCAGCATCCGACAGACCCCTAGCAATCAGCCCCAGCATTTT.

This clone has just a few counts. The rearrangement joins TRBV7-3 to TRBJ2-3; D is uncertain. V gave up 1 base and J gave up 5 bases, with 10 bases separating them. Germline CDR1 and CDR2: SGHTA and FQGTGA. This CDR3 is built from 14 residues. CDR3 nucleotide sequence: TGTGCCAGCAGCTTAAATTCTAGGCAAGATACGCAGTATTTT. Protein: CASSLNSRQDTQYF.

The rearrangement uses TRBV19 and TRBJ2-5, with D maybe TRBD1 (6 bases). The CDR3 is made up of 15 amino acids. In germline, CDR1 is LNHDA, CDR2 SQIVND (reference sequence). V was shortened by 6 bases and J by 2 bases, with 16 bases between the two germline ends. CDR3 DNA sequence: TGTGCCAGTAGCCTGGGGGCAGCGACTCAAGAGACCCAGTACTTC. Protein: CASSLGAATQETQYF.

This chain joins TRBV11-2 and TRBJ2-7; TRBD2 matches at 11 bases. In germline, CDR1 is SGHAT, CDR2 FQNNGV. The trim removed 3 bases at V and 6 bases at J, leaving 4 bases unmatched. The CDR3 sequence is 14 residues long. Here the CDR3 reads CASSFTSGSGEQYF. Written as DNA, the CDR3 is TGTGCCAGCAGCTTTACTAGCGGGAGCGGCGAGCAGTACTTC.

The J gene is TRBJ2-1, the V gene TRBV11-2; D is possibly TRBD1 (5 bases). The CDR3 extends over 15 amino acids. Germline values: CDR1 SGHAT, CDR2 FQNNGV. The ends were cut back, 2 bases at V and 11 bases at J, with 19 bases in the middle. The DNA for the CDR3 is TGTGCCAGCAGCTTAAGATCCAGGGCCCCCGAAAAGCAGTTCTTC. It yields the protein CASSLRSRAPEKQFF.

This clone came up once. The chain is built from TRBV10-2 and TRBJ2-7; 7 positions match TRBD1. Germline CDR1 reads WSHSY; CDR2 reads SAAADI. CDR3 size: 13 residues. V trimming: 7 bases; J trimming: 0 bases; junction bases outside the gene matches: 3. The CDR3: CASKRDSSYEQYF. In DNA, the CDR3 is TGCGCCAGCAAGAGGGACAGCTCCTACGAGCAGTACTTC.

This rearrangement joins TRBV10-2 to TRBJ2-7, with 11 bases that match TRBD2. Germline CDR1 is WSHSY and CDR2 is SAAADI. The junction had 3 bases not matched to a gene; V was cut back by 6 bases and J by 2 bases. This CDR3 contains 14 residues. The DNA of the CDR3 is TGCGCCAGCAGCGGGACTAGCGGAACCTACGAGCAGTACTTC. Encoded protein: CASSGTSGTYEQYF.

The V and J genes are TRBV29-1 and TRBJ2-7; 9 nucleotides match TRBD1. CDR1 SQVTM and CDR2 ANQGSEA come from the germline V gene. The CDR3 extends over 18 amino acids. J was trimmed by 6 bases and V by 7 bases; bases with no gene match: 25. CDR3 in amino acids: CSAALYLGPGQGRLEQYF. CDR3 nucleotide sequence: TGCAGCGCCGCGTTATACCTTGGTCCGGGACAGGGACGACTCGAGCAGTACTTC.

This clone was detected only once. J is TRBJ2-5 and V is TRBV5-4, with TRBD2 identical over 8 bases. Per the germline V gene, CDR1 is SGHNT and CDR2 is YYREEE (reference sequence). The CDR3 is made up of 15 amino acids. V dropped 2 bases and J dropped 4; count of bases not matched to a gene: 7. DNA of the CDR3: TGTGCCAGCAGCTTTCCGGGAGGGGGGGCAGAGACCCAGTACTTC. This encodes CASSFPGGGAETQYF.

The J gene is TRBJ2-7, the V gene TRBV9; TRBD2 agrees at 9 bases. Germline V gives CDR1 SGDLS, CDR2 YYNGEE. Unmatched junction bases numbered 5, after V lost 0 bases and J lost 4 bases. The length of the CDR3 is 15 residues. The CDR3 DNA reads TGTGCCAGCAGCGTAGGGGTTAGCGGGAGTTACGAGCAGTACTTC. Translated, it gives CASSVGVSGSYEQYF.

The genes are TRBV7-9 and TRBJ1-2, with D possibly matching TRBD1 (5 bases). CDR1 SEHNR and CDR2 FQNEAQ come from the germline V gene (reference sequence). CDR3 length: 15 residues. With 5 bases removed from V and 4 bases from J, the gap between germline ends came to 17 bases. The CDR3 nucleotides are TGTGCCAGCAGCGCAGCGGGGGGTGGCAGCTATGGCTACACCTTC. This gives the protein CASSAAGGGSYGYTF.

The V call is TRBV28, the J call TRBJ2-3; 11 positions match TRBD2. The J segment lost 2 bases and the V segment lost 10 bases, leaving 17 bases of the junction unmatched. CDR3 length equals 18 residues. The germline V gene has CDR1 MDHEN and CDR2 SYDVKM. The CDR3 DNA reads as TGTGCCACCCATAGCGGGAGGGCCTGGGCGGGGTCCACAGATACGCAGTATTTT. Translation: CATHSGRAWAGSTDTQYF.

The chain is built from TRBV5-1 and TRBJ2-7; 9 nucleotides agree with TRBD1. The junction had 16 bases not matched to a gene; V was cut back by 3 bases and J by 3 bases. The CDR3 consists of 18 residues. Germline V gene lookup returns CDR1 SGHRS and CDR2 YFSETQ. CDR3 amino acids: CASSSDGGTGKRGYEQYF. The CDR3 DNA sequence: TGCGCCAGCAGCTCTGACGGGGGGACAGGGAAAAGGGGCTACGAGCAGTACTTC.